The 13 T cell receptor beta chains given below trace back to one sample, sequenced in a study of blood T cell repertoires in COVID-19. The table came from immunoSEQ multiplex PCR; TCRdb's copy has only in-frame clones and leaves some out. The sample holds roughly 400,000 clones; 85% to 90% are singletons and the top ten take 0.9% to 1.2%. The sequenced sample consisted of PBMCs or T cells enriched from blood (not recorded which). These receptors originate from a man aged 30 to 45 who had recovered from COVID-19.

This rearrangement joins TRBV28 to TRBJ2-1; tentative D call: TRBD1 (5 bases). Between the trimmed V and J ends, which lost 3 bases and 7 bases, there was a span of 16 bases. The CDR3 covers 15 residues. CDR1 MDHEN and CDR2 SYDVKM come from the germline V gene. CDR3 in DNA: TGTGCCAGCAGTTTGAGGACCTGGAAGGGGAATGAGCAGTTCTTC. Amino acids: CASSLRTWKGNEQFF.

The J gene is TRBJ2-5, the V gene TRBV28; D not certain. The CDR3 contains 14 residues. V dropped 5 bases and J dropped 5 bases, with 15 bases sitting between them. In germline, CDR1 is MDHEN, CDR2 SYDVKM. CDR3: CASSETRFGETQYF. The DNA of the CDR3 is TGTGCCAGCAGTGAAACCCGGTTCGGGGAGACCCAGTACTTC.

The chain combines TRBV28 with TRBJ1-6; D is perhaps TRBD1 (5 bases). This CDR3 is built from 14 residues. Trimming removed 10 bases from V and 14 bases from J, with 24 bases in between. In germline, CDR1 is MDHEN, CDR2 SYDVKM. This CDR3 reads CATIAGRASGSLHF. CDR3 bases: TGTGCCACCATTGCTGGCAGGGCGTCAGGGTCCCTCCACTTT.

The V gene is TRBV6-5, the J gene TRBJ2-5; 14 bases are shared with TRBD2. CDR1 and CDR2 (germline): MNHEY, SVGAGI. The CDR3 is 15 residues long. V was pared by 5 bases and J by 5 bases, with 4 bases of the junction left unmatched. This chain's CDR3 is CASSRRTSGRETQYF. The CDR3 coding sequence is TGTGCCAGCAGTCGTCGGACTAGCGGGAGGGAGACCCAGTACTTC.

This chain uses TRBV4-1 with TRBJ2-1, with 8 bases identical to TRBD2. Germline-derived CDR1 and CDR2 are MGHRA and YSYEKL. The CDR3 loop spans 15 amino acids. Trimming cost V 4 bases and J 2 bases; bases outside gene matches: 4. CDR3 protein: CASSRAGATYNEQFF. DNA for the CDR3: TGCGCCAGCAGCCGAGCGGGGGCGACCTACAATGAGCAGTTCTTC.

This clone was picked up a small number of times. The chain carries TRBV10-1 and TRBJ2-7; 7 bases match TRBD2. CDR3 length: 15 amino acids. Trimming took 2 bases from V and 0 from J; bases not matched to a gene: 4. Looked up from germline, CDR1 is WNHNN and CDR2 is SYGVQD (reference sequence). Here the CDR3 reads CASSEASGNSYEQYF. CDR3 coding DNA: TGCGCCAGCAGTGAGGCTAGCGGTAACTCCTACGAGCAGTACTTC.

J is TRBJ1-2 and V is TRBV12-3 or TRBV12-4; no clear D. V dropped 6 bases and J dropped 1 base, with 9 bases sitting between them. The CDR3 is 13 amino acids. For the CDR3, the DNA is TGTGCCAGCAGAGAGGATATTAACTATGGCTACACCTTC. Its protein product is CASREDINYGYTF.

The genes are TRBV28 and TRBJ2-7, with TRBD2 identical over 11 bases. The ends lost 7 bases at V and 5 bases at J; junction bases unmatched: 13. CDR3 length: 16 amino acids. Germline values: CDR1 MDHEN, CDR2 SYDVKM. In DNA form, the CDR3 reads TGTGCCAGCACCTCTGGGTTTAGCGGGAGGGCGGACGAGCAGTACTTC. This gives the protein CASTSGFSGRADEQYF. Full variable domain (missing parts from reference TRBV28 and TRBJ2-7): DVKVTQSSRYLVKRTGEKVFLECVQDMDHENMFWYRQDPGLGLRLIYFSYDVKMKEKGDIPEGYSVSREKKERFSLILESASTNQTSMYLCASTSGFSGRADEQYFGPGTRLTVT.

V and J are TRBV19 and TRBJ2-7; maybe TRBD2 (6 bases). Trimming stripped 1 base from V and 6 bases from J, with 10 bases between. Per germline, CDR1 LNHDA and CDR2 SQIVND (reference sequence). The CDR3 sequence is 13 residues long. In DNA form, the CDR3 reads TGTGCCAGTAGTATAGTGCCCGGGGGCGAGCAGTACTTC. This gives the protein CASSIVPGGEQYF. The complete variable domain, with remaining parts taken from reference TRBV19 and TRBJ2-7, reads DGGITQSPKYLFRKEGQNVTLSCEQNLNHDAMYWYRQDPGQGLRLIYYSQIVNDFQKGDIAEGYSVSREKKESFPLTVTSAQKNPTAFYLCASSIVPGGEQYFGPGTRLTVT.

J is TRBJ2-7 and V is TRBV6-5; 7 bases map to TRBD1. Per the germline V gene, CDR1 is MNHEY and CDR2 is SVGAGI. V gave up 6 bases and J gave up 7 bases; unmatched junction bases: 15. There are 15 residues in the CDR3. CDR3 protein: CASRANRGVMWEQYF. CDR3 DNA: TGTGCCAGCAGAGCCAACAGGGGCGTAATGTGGGAGCAGTACTTC.

As concerns this clone: An end of the junction differs from the germline gene, which may be a read error. The chain joins TRBV5-8 to TRBJ1-1, with 10 bases matching TRBD1. The CDR3 loop spans 15 amino acids. Germline CDR1 reads SGHTS; CDR2 reads YDEGEE. The CDR3 nucleotides are TGTGCCAGCAGCCCCGAGTGGGCGGACAGGGGGGAAGTTTTCTTT. Translating it yields CASSPEWADRGEVFF.

This clone has just a few counts. The chain combines TRBV7-9 with TRBJ2-7, with TRBD2 matching 7 bases. The junction had 10 bases not matched to a gene; V was cut back by 5 bases and J by 0 bases. This CDR3 comprises 16 residues. In germline, CDR1 is SEHNR, CDR2 FQNEAQ (reference sequence). The CDR3 sequence: CASSLGLGGVSYEQYF. The CDR3 bases are TGTGCCAGCAGCCTTGGACTGGGAGGGGTCTCCTACGAGCAGTACTTC.

This rearrangement joins TRBV27 to TRBJ2-5; TRBD2 matches 13 bases. The length of the CDR3 is 15 residues. Per germline, CDR1 MNHEY and CDR2 SMNVEV (reference sequence). With 6 bases clipped from V and 5 bases from J, the junction kept 6 bases outside the gene matches. Here the CDR3 reads CASSTTSGRVETQYF. The CDR3 nucleotides are TGTGCCAGCAGCACTACTAGCGGGAGGGTGGAGACCCAGTACTTC.